This entry is about one T cell receptor beta chain. CDR3 size: 16 residues. The J segment lost 1 base and the V segment lost 2 bases, leaving 3 bases of the junction unmatched. The germline V gene encodes CDR1 LNHDA and CDR2 SQIVND (reference sequence). This entry is derived from a study of T cell changes during pregnancy in multiple sclerosis. Profiled with immunoSEQ multiplex PCR; TCRdb holds only in-frame clones, not every one. Of 40,000 or so clones in the sample, approximately 94% were seen once. This TCR was sampled from a female donor with multiple sclerosis, enrolled in a pregnancy study. The sequencing here drew on CD4+ T cells from peripheral blood mononuclear cells, taken in the third trimester of pregnancy. The V gene is TRBV19, the J gene TRBJ2-3; 10 bases agree with TRBD1. The CDR3 reads CASSIRTGGGTDTQYF. CDR3 DNA: TGTGCCAGTAGTATACGGACAGGGGGTGGCACAGATACGCAGTATTTT.